The 4 T cell receptor beta chains below come from one sample, sequenced in a study of identical twins. TCRdb re-called the 5' RACE reads with MiXCR, one entry per CDR3 protein. The sample consists of roughly 720,000 distinct CDR3 sequences, around a sixth of them appearing once. This sample was shared with a second study, whose subject was T cells expressing NK-cell markers.

The material sequenced was PBMCs. All receptors derive from a woman aged 18 to 35 in good health.

In this sample, this clonotype turned up a few times. The V gene is TRBV12-3 or TRBV12-4, the J gene TRBJ1-1, with D hard to call. Trimming took off 3 bases at V and 8 bases at J, with 13 bases between the two ends. CDR3 size: 13 residues. The CDR3 loop reads CASSLNLGPEAFF. CDR3 coding DNA: TGTGCCAGCAGTTTGAATCTAGGGCCGGAAGCTTTCTTT.

The chain couples TRBV7-7 to TRBJ2-2, with 7 bases lining up with TRBD1. CDR1 and CDR2 (germline): SSHAT, FNYEAQ (reference sequence). CDR3 length equals 14 residues. J gave up 3 bases and V 7 bases, and 5 bases lay outside the gene matches. CDR3 in DNA: TGTGCCAGCACCCAAGGGGGCGACACCGGGGAGCTGTTTTTT. Encoded protein: CASTQGGDTGELFF.

This clonotype was seen a handful of times. The chain employs TRBV15 and TRBJ2-1; 9 bases are shared with TRBD2. V lost 0 bases to trimming and J lost 3 bases; unmatched junction nucleotides: 3. In germline, CDR1 is LNHNV, CDR2 YYDKDF (reference sequence). The CDR3 contains 16 residues. The CDR3 DNA follows: TGTGCCACCAGCAGAGAACTTAGCGGGGGCTACAATGAGCAGTTCTTC. Translated, it gives CATSRELSGGYNEQFF.

The rearrangement joins TRBV6-6 to TRBJ1-2; D ambiguous. The CDR3 is made up of 12 amino acids. V dropped 5 bases and J dropped 6 bases, with 10 bases sitting between them. Germline-derived CDR1 and CDR2 are MNHNY and SVGAGI (reference sequence). CDR3 DNA sequence: TGTGCCAGCAGTATCTATGAAGATGGCTACACCTTC. Residues: CASSIYEDGYTF.